A selection of T cell receptor beta chains follows, all from one sample in a study of naive CD8 T cells in extremely preterm neonates. The table came from immunoSEQ multiplex PCR; TCRdb's copy has only in-frame clones and leaves some out. The sample contains roughly 5,200 clones, about 95% of which appear only once. The sample taken for sequencing was naive CD8+ T cells from cord blood. These receptors originate from a boy who was born preterm. CDR3s include the opening cysteine and the closing phenylalanine or tryptophan. The D gene is left open where the match is weak. Part of the rows lack a size; the others show once, few, many or a class for expanded clones.

TRBV27	TRBJ2-7	-	TRBD1	TGTGCCAGCAGTTTATCGAGGACAGGGAGCTCCTACGAGCAGTACTTC	CASSLSRTGSSYEQYF
TRBV5-6	TRBJ2-7	-	-	TGTGCCAGCAGCTTGGACTACGAGCAGTACTTC	CASSLDYEQYF
TRBV4-1	TRBJ2-7	-	-	TGCGCCAGCAGCCAAGGGCTGGTGGCCTACGAGCAGTACTTC	CASSQGLVAYEQYF
TRBV30	TRBJ2-7	-	TRBD1	TGTGCCTGGAGTACGCCGGGACAGGCTCCCTACGAGCAGTACTTC	CAWSTPGQAPYEQYF
TRBV19	TRBJ2-3	once	TRBD2	TGTGCCACCCTTAAATTTCGGACTAGCGGGAGGAACACAGATACGCAGTATTTT	CATLKFRTSGRNTDTQYF
TRBV7-9	TRBJ1-2	-	-	TGTGCCAGCAGCTTAGTACAGGAGATCTATGGCTACACCTTC	CASSLVQEIYGYTF
TRBV7-2	TRBJ2-3	-	-	TGTGCCAGCAGCTTACCCCAGGGCACAGATACGCAGTATTTT	CASSLPQGTDTQYF
TRBV10-2	TRBJ2-5	-	TRBD1	TGCGCCAGCAACGACAGGGGTAAGACCCAGTACTTC	CASNDRGKTQYF
TRBV9	TRBJ2-7	-	-	TGTGCCAGCAGCGTAGCGGGAGACTACGAGCAGTACTTC	CASSVAGDYEQYF
TRBV5-1	TRBJ2-1	-	-	TGCGCCAGCAGCTTGCAGGGCTCCTACAATGAGCAGTTCTTC	CASSLQGSYNEQFF
TRBV27	TRBJ2-7	-	-	TGTGCCAGCAGTCTGACGGAAGCCTACGAGCAGTACTTC	CASSLTEAYEQYF
TRBV7-2	TRBJ1-4	-	TRBD1	TGTGCCAGCAGCTTAAACAGGGGTGAAAAACTGTTTTTT	CASSLNRGEKLFF
TRBV13	TRBJ2-7	-	TRBD1	TGTGCCAGCAGCTCGGGACAGGGGTACGAGCAGTACTTC	CASSSGQGYEQYF
TRBV11-2	TRBJ1-3	once	-	TGTGCCAGCAGCTTAGGAAACACCATATATTTT	CASSLGNTIYF
TRBV10-2	TRBJ2-7	-	TRBD2	TGCGCCAGCAGGGGGACTAGCGGCTCCTACGAGCAGTACTTC	CASRGTSGSYEQYF
TRBV6-5	TRBJ1-1	-	-	TGTGCCAGCAGTTACTCGGGGGGCACTGAAGCTTTCTTT	CASSYSGGTEAFF
TRBV28	TRBJ2-5	-	-	TGTGCCAGCAGTTTGAGGGGGTGGGCCCCCCAAGAGACCCAGTACTTC	CASSLRGWAPQETQYF
TRBV5-8	TRBJ2-1	-	TRBD1	TGTGCCAGCAGCGCCCGACAGGGGAAGCGGACAATGAGCTGGAATGAGCAGTTCTTC	CASSARQGKRTMSWNEQFF
TRBV7-2	TRBJ2-5	-	-	TGTGCCAGCAGCTTACACCAAGAGACCCAGTACTTC	CASSLHQETQYF
TRBV6-5	TRBJ1-1	-	-	TGTGCCAGCAGGGGCACTGAAGCTTTCTTT	CASRGTEAFF
TRBV9	TRBJ2-2	-	TRBD2	TGTGCCAGCAGCGCGACTAGCGGGGCCACCGGGGAGCTGTTTTTT	CASSATSGATGELFF
TRBV11-3	TRBJ2-3	-	-	TGTGCCAGCAAATCCAGGGCCACAGATACGCAGTATTTT	CASKSRATDTQYF
TRBV12-5	TRBJ2-7	-	TRBD1	TGTGCTAGTGGTTTGCCCGGACAGGAGAGCTACGAGCAGTACTTC	CASGLPGQESYEQYF
TRBV28	TRBJ2-2	-	TRBD2	TGTGCCAGCAGTCCCCGACTAGCGGGAATGAACACCGGGGAGCTGTTTTTT	CASSPRLAGMNTGELFF
TRBV7-9	TRBJ1-1	-	-	TGTGCCAGCAGCTTACAAAACACTGAAGCTTTCTTT	CASSLQNTEAFF
TRBV10-1	TRBJ2-2	-	-	TGCGCCAGCAGTGAGAACACCGGGGAGCTGTTTTTT	CASSENTGELFF
TRBV27	TRBJ2-1	few	-	TGTGCCAGCAGTTTATCAGGGCCCTCCTACAATGAGCAGTTCTTC	CASSLSGPSYNEQFF
TRBV27	TRBJ2-3	-	TRBD2	TGTGCCAGCAGTTTGCTAGCGGGAGGCACAGATACGCAGTATTTT	CASSLLAGGTDTQYF
TRBV5-1	TRBJ2-3	-	-	TGCGCCAGCAGCTTGGGCTCGGGGGCTAGCACAGATACGCAGTATTTT	CASSLGSGASTDTQYF
TRBV13	TRBJ2-5	-	TRBD2	TGTGCCAGCAGCTGGACTAGCGGGAGAGAGACCCAGTACTTC	CASSWTSGRETQYF
TRBV2	TRBJ2-2	-	-	TGTGCCAGCAAGGGGAGTTACAGGGAGCTGTTTTTT	CASKGSYRELFF
TRBV28	TRBJ2-2	-	-	TGTGCCAGCAGTTTATATCCTCTGAACACCGGGGAGCTGTTTTTT	CASSLYPLNTGELFF
TRBV9	TRBJ2-1	-	TRBD2	TGTGCCAGCAGCGTAGTTGGTAGCGGGATCAGCTCCTACAATGAGCAGTTCTTC	CASSVVGSGISSYNEQFF
TRBV30	TRBJ2-6	-	-	TGTGCCTGGAGTGAGGTATCTGGGGCCAACGTCCTGACTTTC	CAWSEVSGANVLTF
TRBV27	TRBJ1-1	once	-	TGTGCCAGCAGTTTATGGGGGAACACTGAAGCTTTCTTT	CASSLWGNTEAFF
TRBV10-1	TRBJ2-1	-	-	TGCGCCAGCAGTGAGTCAAGAGGGTGGGCCAATGAGCAGTTCTTC	CASSESRGWANEQFF
TRBV7-9	TRBJ2-6	-	-	TGTGCCAGCAGCTTAGGGGGGGCCAACGTCCTGACTTTC	CASSLGGANVLTF
TRBV4-1	TRBJ1-2	-	-	TGCGCCAGCAGCCAAGACAGGGGTAACTATGGCTACACCTTC	CASSQDRGNYGYTF
TRBV7-2	TRBJ1-2	-	TRBD1	TGTGCCAGCAGCCCGGACAGGGGATATGGCTACACCTTC	CASSPDRGYGYTF
TRBV4-3	TRBJ2-7	-	TRBD2	TGCGCCAGCAGCCAAGGACTAGCGGGCTCCTACGAGCAGTACTTC	CASSQGLAGSYEQYF
TRBV25-1	TRBJ2-7	-	-	TGTGCCAGCAGCCCTGGGGGTTACGAGCAGTACTTC	CASSPGGYEQYF
TRBV28	TRBJ1-2	-	TRBD1	TGTGCCAGCAGTCCCCGGACAGGGGGCGAGAGCTATGGCTACACCTTC	CASSPRTGGESYGYTF
TRBV11-2	TRBJ2-1	-	TRBD2	TGTGCCAGCAGCTGGACTAGCGGGACCTACAATGAGCAGTTCTTC	CASSWTSGTYNEQFF
TRBV4-3	TRBJ1-3	-	TRBD1	TGCGCCAGCAGCCAAGGGACAGGGGGTGGAAACACCATATATTTT	CASSQGTGGGNTIYF
TRBV30	TRBJ1-4	-	-	TGTGCCTGGAGTGTGGCAACTAATGAAAAACTGTTTTTT	CAWSVATNEKLFF
TRBV9	TRBJ1-2	once	TRBD1	TGTGCCAGCAGCGACAGGGGTGGCTACACCTTC	CASSDRGGYTF
TRBV21-1	TRBJ2-1	-	-	TGTGCCAGCAGCAAAAAGGGGACGACGACAGGGGGCAATGAGCAGTTCTTC	CASSKKGTTTGGNEQFF
TRBV4-1	TRBJ2-7	-	TRBD2	TGCGCCAGCAGCCAAGCCCTAAGAGCGGCTAGCGGGAACTACGAGCAGTACTTC	CASSQALRAASGNYEQYF
TRBV15	TRBJ1-4	-	TRBD1	TGTGCCACCAGCAGGGGGACAGGCCCCAATGAAAAACTGTTTTTT	CATSRGTGPNEKLFF
TRBV27	TRBJ2-1	-	-	TGTGCCAGCATAGGAGGGGGCTACAATGAGCAGTTCTTC	CASIGGGYNEQFF